Described below is a single T cell receptor beta chain sequence and its context. Libraries were prepared by immunoSEQ multiplex PCR; TCRdb keeps only in-frame clonotypes and omits some of them. The table records 68,000 or so clones, just under 95% of them present only once. V lost 6 bases and J lost 4; bases outside the gene matches: 8. The CDR3 is 15 amino acids. CDR1 is SQVTM and CDR2 is ANQGSEA in the germline V gene. The chain has TRBV29-1 and TRBJ2-6; TRBD1 aligns across 8 bases. This TCR came from a man in his forties or fifties with rheumatoid arthritis. Sample: PBMCs. CDR3 sequence reads: CSVAGTGSGANVLTF. The CDR3 region has the DNA TGCAGCGTGGCCGGGACAGGTTCAGGGGCCAACGTCCTGACTTTC.